This T cell receptor (beta chain) was captured by sequencing in a study of tumor-infiltrating lymphocytes in primary liver carcinoma. Study observations and caveats: Tumors significantly exceeded blood in top-250-clone fraction (p = 0.039).

Starting material for RNA and DNA co-extraction consisted of roughly 19-30 mg of unsorted bulk tissue. Resecting the tumor surgically was how the patients' primary liver carcinoma was treated. Germline CDR1 is MNHNS and CDR2 is SASEGT. This CDR3 region has 14 residues. A note on this clonotype: The target antigen is unknown.

Total RNA (around 0.45 ug) served as template for TCR beta cDNA synthesis primed by a constant-region primer. Nested multiplex PCR, run for three rounds with slightly modified ARM-PCR, yielded TCR beta libraries. A C-beta reverse primer was combined with TRBV1-TRBV30 forward primers in the first two PCR rounds, and each round had ten to eleven cycles. TCRdb recomputed calls from the multiplex PCR reads with MiXCR, one row per CDR3 protein. The table shows tens of thousands of distinct CDR3 sequences, with 55% to 85% occurring only once. The chain carries TRBV6-1 and TRBJ2-7, with D perhaps given as TRBD1 or TRBD2 (6 bases each). The specimen sequenced was liver tumor tissue from sampling region 1. Stated subset: tumor region T1, superior pole. The receptor was derived from a man aged 35 to 55 with primary liver carcinoma and hepatitis B virus infection. For the CDR3, the DNA is TGTGCTAGCGGACCCCAGGGGATGCTAAACGAGCAGTACTTC. It codes for CASGPQGMLNEQYF.